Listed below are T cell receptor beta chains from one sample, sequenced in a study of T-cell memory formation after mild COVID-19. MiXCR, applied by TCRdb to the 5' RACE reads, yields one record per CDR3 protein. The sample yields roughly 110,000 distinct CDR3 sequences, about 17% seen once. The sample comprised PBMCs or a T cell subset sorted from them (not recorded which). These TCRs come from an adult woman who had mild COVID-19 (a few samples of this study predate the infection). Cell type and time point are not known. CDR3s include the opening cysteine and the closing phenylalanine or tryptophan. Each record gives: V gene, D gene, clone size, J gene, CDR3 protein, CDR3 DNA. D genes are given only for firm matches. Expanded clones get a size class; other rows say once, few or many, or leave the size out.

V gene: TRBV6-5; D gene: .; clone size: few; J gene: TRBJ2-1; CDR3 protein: CASSYDGRGYNEQFF; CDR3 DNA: TGTGCCAGCAGTTACGACGGGAGAGGGTACAATGAGCAGTTCTTC
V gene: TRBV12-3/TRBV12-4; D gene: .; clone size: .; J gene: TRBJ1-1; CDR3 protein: CASRPSPLEGHEAFF; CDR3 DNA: TGTGCCAGCAGGCCCTCTCCCTTGGAGGGACATGAAGCTTTCTTT
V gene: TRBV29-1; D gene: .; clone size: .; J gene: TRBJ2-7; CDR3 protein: CSVKQGGSYEQYF; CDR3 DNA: TGCAGCGTGAAACAAGGGGGGAGCTACGAGCAGTACTTC
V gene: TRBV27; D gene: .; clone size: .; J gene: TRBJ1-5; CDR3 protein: CASSFGTPNQPQHF; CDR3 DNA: TGTGCCAGCAGTTTCGGGACACCTAATCAGCCCCAGCATTTT
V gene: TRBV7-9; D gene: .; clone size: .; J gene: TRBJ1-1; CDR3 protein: CASSSGQPHEAFF; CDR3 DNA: TGTGCCAGCAGCTCTGGACAGCCGCACGAAGCTTTCTTT
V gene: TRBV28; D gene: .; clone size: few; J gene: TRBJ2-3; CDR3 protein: CASSSRWGGQYTDTQYF; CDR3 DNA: TGTGCCAGCAGTTCCCGGTGGGGCGGACAGTACACAGATACGCAGTATTTT
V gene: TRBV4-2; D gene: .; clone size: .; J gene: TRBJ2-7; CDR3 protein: CASSQVLDAYEQYF; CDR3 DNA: TGTGCCAGCAGCCAAGTCCTCGATGCCTACGAGCAGTACTTC
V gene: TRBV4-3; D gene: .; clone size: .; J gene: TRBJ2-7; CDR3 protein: CASSQDGGRVNEQYF; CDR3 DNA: TGCGCCAGCAGCCAAGATGGGGGGCGGGTGAACGAGCAGTACTTC
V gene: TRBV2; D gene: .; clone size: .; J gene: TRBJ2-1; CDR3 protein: CAHIRENEQFF; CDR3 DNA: TGTGCCCACATAAGGGAAAATGAGCAGTTCTTC
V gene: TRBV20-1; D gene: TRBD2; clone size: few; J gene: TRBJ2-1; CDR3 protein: CSARLAGVYNEQFF; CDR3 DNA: TGCAGTGCGCGACTAGCGGGAGTCTACAATGAGCAGTTCTTC
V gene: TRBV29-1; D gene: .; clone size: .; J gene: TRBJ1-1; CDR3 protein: CSVMGAWMNTEAFF; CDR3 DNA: TGCAGCGTTATGGGGGCCTGGATGAACACTGAAGCTTTCTTT
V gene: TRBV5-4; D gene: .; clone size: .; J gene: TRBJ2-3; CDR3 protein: CASSVRQAPDTQYF; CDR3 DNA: TGTGCCAGCAGCGTTCGCCAGGCCCCAGATACGCAGTATTTT
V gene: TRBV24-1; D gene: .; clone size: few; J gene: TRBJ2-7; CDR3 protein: CATSEGSEQYF; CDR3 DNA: TGTGCCACCAGTGAGGGAAGCGAGCAGTACTTC
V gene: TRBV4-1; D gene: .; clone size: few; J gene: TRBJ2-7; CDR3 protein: CASSQGDSYEQYF; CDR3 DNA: TGCGCCAGCAGCCAAGGGGATAGCTACGAGCAGTACTTC
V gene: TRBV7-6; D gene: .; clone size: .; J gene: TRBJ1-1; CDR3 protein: CASSPPHSEAFF; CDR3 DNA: TGTGCCAGCAGCCCGCCCCATTCTGAAGCTTTCTTT
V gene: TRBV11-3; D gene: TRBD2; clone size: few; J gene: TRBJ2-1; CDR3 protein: CASSLDVTSGGYNEQFF; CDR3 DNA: TGTGCCAGCAGCTTAGATGTAACTAGCGGGGGGTACAATGAGCAGTTCTTC
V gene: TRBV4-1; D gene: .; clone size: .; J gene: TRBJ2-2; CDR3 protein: CASRDGGLGTGELFF; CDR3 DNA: TGCGCCAGCCGAGATGGGGGGCTGGGAACCGGGGAGCTGTTTTTT
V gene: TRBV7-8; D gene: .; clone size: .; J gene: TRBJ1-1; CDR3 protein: CASSLGVERDTANTEAFF; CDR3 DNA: TGTGCCAGCAGCTTGGGCGTGGAAAGGGACACGGCGAACACTGAAGCTTTCTTT
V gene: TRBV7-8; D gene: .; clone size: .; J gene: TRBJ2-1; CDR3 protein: CASSLGAYNEQFF; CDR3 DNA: TGTGCCAGCAGCTTAGGGGCCTACAATGAGCAGTTCTTC
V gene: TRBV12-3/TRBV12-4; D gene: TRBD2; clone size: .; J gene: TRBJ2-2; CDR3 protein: CASKEAGGVANTGELFF; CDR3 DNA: TGTGCCAGCAAAGAAGCGGGGGGAGTCGCGAACACCGGGGAGCTGTTTTTT
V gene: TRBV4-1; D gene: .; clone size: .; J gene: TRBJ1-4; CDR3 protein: CASSPQPGLNEKLFF; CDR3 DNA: TGCGCCAGCAGCCCACAACCAGGGTTAAATGAAAAACTGTTTTTT
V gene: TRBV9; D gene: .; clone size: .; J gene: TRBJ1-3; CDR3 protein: CASSVEWTVGNTIYF; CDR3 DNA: TGTGCCAGCAGCGTAGAATGGACGGTTGGAAACACCATATATTTT
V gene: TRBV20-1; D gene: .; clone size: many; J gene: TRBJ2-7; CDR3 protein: CSARDGATATYEQYF; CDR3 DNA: TGCAGTGCTAGAGACGGAGCGACTGCAACCTACGAGCAGTACTTC
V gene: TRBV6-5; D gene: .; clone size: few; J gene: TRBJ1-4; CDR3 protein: CASSYSSPTNEKLFF; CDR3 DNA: TGTGCCAGCAGTTACTCGAGCCCAACTAATGAAAAACTGTTTTTT